These 13 T cell receptor beta chains were sequenced from one sample in a study of blood T cell repertoires in COVID-19. TCRdb keeps only in-frame clones here, not all; method: immunoSEQ multiplex PCR. The profile shows some 310,000 clones, roughly 87% of them singletons. Sequences were obtained from peripheral blood. All receptors come from a man aged 50 or older with active or convalescent COVID-19.

The rearrangement uses TRBV28 and TRBJ2-7; no reliable D call. V shed 7 bases and J shed 2 bases, with 12 bases lying between them. Germline V CDR1 and CDR2: MDHEN, SYDVKM. The CDR3 consists of 13 residues. The CDR3 coding sequence is TGTGCCAGCAAGGTTACGGGTCCCTACGAGCAGTACTTC. It codes for CASKVTGPYEQYF.

The chain couples TRBV7-9 to TRBJ1-4; 10 positions agree with TRBD1. V trimming: 5 bases; J trimming: 5 bases; junction bases outside the gene matches: 8. There are 16 residues in the CDR3. The V gene's germline CDR1 is SEHNR and CDR2 FQNEAQ (reference sequence). The CDR3, as DNA: TGTGCCAGCAGCGCCCCGGGACAGGGGATCAATGAAAAACTGTTTTTT. As protein: CASSAPGQGINEKLFF.

The V gene is TRBV5-1, the J gene TRBJ2-1, with D unclear. CDR1 SGHRS and CDR2 YFSETQ come from the germline V gene. The ends were cut back, 1 base at V and 5 bases at J, with 7 bases in the middle. This CDR3 contains 13 residues. The DNA of the CDR3 is TGCGCCAGCAGCTTGTCGCTAGACAATGAGCAGTTCTTC. Translated: CASSLSLDNEQFF.

The chain combines TRBV7-3 with TRBJ2-1; D perhaps matches TRBD2 (5 bases). Germline CDR1 is SGHTA and CDR2 is FQGTGA. The CDR3 consists of 15 residues. The germline V and J ends were trimmed by 2 bases and 4 bases, with 12 bases remaining between them. CDR3 sequence (DNA): TGTGCCAGCAGCTTAGGAACGGGAATTTACAATGAGCAGTTCTTC. This translates into CASSLGTGIYNEQFF.

The chain joins TRBV4-3 to TRBJ1-5; 9 bases align to TRBD1. The CDR3 sequence is 17 residues long. The germline CDR1 and CDR2 sequences are LGHNA and YSLEER. The J segment lost 0 bases and the V segment lost 0 bases, leaving 3 bases of the junction unmatched. The CDR3 spells CASSQDRQGDSNQPQHF. DNA of the CDR3: TGCGCCAGCAGCCAAGACCGACAGGGGGATAGCAATCAGCCCCAGCATTTT.

This chain links TRBV29-1 with TRBJ2-3; possible D gene TRBD1, 5 bases. Germline V CDR1 and CDR2: SQVTM, ANQGSEA. The length of the CDR3 is 13 residues. Trimming stripped 2 bases from V and 1 base from J, with 7 bases between. CDR3 DNA: TGCAGCGTTGAAAGGGGTGGCACAGATACGCAGTATTTT. Protein sequence: CSVERGGTDTQYF.

Details on this clone: Other DNA sequences in this specimen translate into the identical CDR3. The genes are TRBV7-9 and TRBJ1-6; D is unresolved. The V end was cut by 4 bases, the J end by 5 bases, with 3 bases between. CDR1 SEHNR and CDR2 FQNEAQ come from the germline V gene (reference sequence). This CDR3 contains 12 residues. The CDR3 region has the DNA TGTGCCAGCAGCTCAAATAATTCACCCCTCCACTTT. The encoded protein is CASSSNNSPLHF.

The gene calls are TRBV27 and TRBJ1-1; 10 nucleotides line up with TRBD1. Germline CDR1 MNHEY, CDR2 SMNVEV (reference sequence). With V trimmed by 4 bases and J by 1 base, 3 bases remained unmatched. CDR3 length equals 15 residues. In DNA, the CDR3 is TGTGCCAGCAGTTCGACAGGGGGCGCGAACACTGAAGCTTTCTTT. Translation gives CASSSTGGANTEAFF.

Concerning this clone: Other DNA sequences in this specimen translate into the identical CDR3. CDR3 protein: CASSGQSNQPQHF. DNA for the CDR3: TGTGCCAGTAGCGGACAGTCCAATCAGCCCCAGCATTTT. The V gene is TRBV19, the J gene TRBJ1-5; a weak D match, TRBD1 (6 bases). The V end was cut by 6 bases, the J end by 3 bases, with 9 bases between. The CDR3 spans 13 residues. CDR1 and CDR2 from the germline V gene are LNHDA and SQIVND (reference sequence).

This chain links TRBV28 with TRBJ2-2; possibly TRBD2 for D (7 bases). The CDR3 has 15 amino acids. The V gene lost 3 bases and the J gene lost 5 bases, with 13 bases spanning the gap. The V gene's germline CDR1 is MDHEN and CDR2 SYDVKM. The CDR3 region is CASSFPGGRTGELFF. In DNA, the CDR3 is TGTGCCAGCAGTTTCCCGGGGGGCAGGACCGGGGAGCTGTTTTTT.

The chain is built from TRBV7-3 and TRBJ2-3; 7 bases agree with TRBD1. The V gene end was trimmed by 5 bases and the J gene end by 3 bases; junction bases not matched to a gene: 8. The CDR3 length is 15 residues. Germline CDR1 is SGHTA and CDR2 is FQGTGA. The CDR3 loop is CASSLTGRGTDTQYF. In DNA form, the CDR3 reads TGTGCCAGCAGCCTGACAGGGCGTGGGACAGATACGCAGTATTTT.

This chain links TRBV4-2 with TRBJ1-2; tentative D call: TRBD1 (5 bases). The CDR3 runs to 14 residues. The germline V gene encodes CDR1 LGHNA and CDR2 YNFKEQ. Trimming pared 1 base from V and 8 bases from J, leaving 14 bases between. CDR3 in amino acids: CASSQGPGGQGYTF. The DNA for the CDR3 is TGTGCCAGCAGCCAAGGACCAGGCGGACAAGGCTACACCTTC.

To note about this clone: The sample holds other DNA sequences that translate to the same CDR3. The chain combines TRBV28 with TRBJ1-3, with D hard to call. Germline V CDR1 and CDR2: MDHEN, SYDVKM. This CDR3 contains 14 residues. V was cut by 1 base and J by 0 bases, with 4 bases left in between. The CDR3 loop reads CASSLSGSGNTIYF. DNA for the CDR3: TGTGCCAGCAGTTTATCCGGCTCTGGAAACACCATATATTTT.